These 8 T cell receptor beta chains share one sample of origin, sequenced in a study of T cells expressing NK-cell markers. TCRdb reprocessed the 5' RACE reads, with one entry per CDR3 protein and no DNA. The sample's table shows about 550,000 distinct CDR3 sequences. The specimen sequenced was blood T cells: a sorted CD56 or NKG2C T cell subset, CD4+ or CD8+ T cells, or bulk PBMC T cells (not recorded which). The receptors derive from a young man in good health.

The chain employs TRBV7-2 and TRBJ2-3; checking the TCRdb D call of TRBD1 is not possible without DNA. CDR1 and CDR2 (germline): SGHTA, FQGNSA. The CDR3 loop spans 15 amino acids. CDR3 in amino acids: CASSSAPGHADTQYF.

J is TRBJ2-2 and V is TRBV12-3 or TRBV12-4. CDR3 length: 17 residues. CDR3 protein: CASSMMATAAITGELFF.

This chain joins TRBV10-3 and TRBJ1-4; as DNA is missing, the TRBD1 call by TCRdb cannot be tested. Germline values: CDR1 ENHRY, CDR2 SYGVKD. The CDR3 extends over 14 amino acids. The CDR3 is CAISPGRENEKLFF.

This rearrangement joins TRBV6-5 to TRBJ2-7; TCRdb proposes TRBD1, but this gene call is untestable without DNA. Germline values: CDR1 MNHEY, CDR2 SVGAGI. The CDR3 spans 15 residues. CDR3 residues: CASSYGTGVSFEQYF.

The V gene is TRBV7-3, the J gene TRBJ2-1; lacking DNA, the TRBD2 call made by TCRdb goes unchecked. The CDR3 has 16 residues. CDR1 and CDR2 from the germline V gene are SGHTA and FQGTGA. The CDR3 sequence is CASSSLSGRTSAEQFF.

The rearrangement uses TRBV9 and TRBJ2-5; lacking DNA, the TRBD1 call made by TCRdb goes unchecked. The CDR3 is 16 residues long. Looked up from germline, CDR1 is SGDLS and CDR2 is YYNGEE. Here the CDR3 reads CASSARDFPEQETQYF.

The chain recombines TRBV6-1 with TRBJ1-3; lacking DNA, the TRBD1 call made by TCRdb goes unchecked. This CDR3 has 15 residues. The V gene's germline CDR1 is MNHNS and CDR2 SASEGT. CDR3 sequence: CASRPLDRSGNTIYF.

The chain combines TRBV5-1 with TRBJ2-1; the TCRdb D gene call, TRBD1, has no DNA to confirm it. CDR1 and CDR2 (germline): SGHRS, YFSETQ. CDR3 length: 14 amino acids. CDR3 amino acids: CASSSKVSRDEQFF.